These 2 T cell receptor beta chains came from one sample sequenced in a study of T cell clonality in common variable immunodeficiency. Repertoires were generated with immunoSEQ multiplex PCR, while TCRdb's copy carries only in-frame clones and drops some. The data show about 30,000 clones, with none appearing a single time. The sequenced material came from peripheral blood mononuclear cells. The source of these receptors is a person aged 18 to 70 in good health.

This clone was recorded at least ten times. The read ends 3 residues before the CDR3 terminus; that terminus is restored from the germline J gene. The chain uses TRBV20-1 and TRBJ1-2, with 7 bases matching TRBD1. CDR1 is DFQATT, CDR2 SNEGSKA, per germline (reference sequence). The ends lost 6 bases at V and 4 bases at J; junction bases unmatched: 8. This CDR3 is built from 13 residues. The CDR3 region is CSAPDRTSYGYTF. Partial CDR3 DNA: TGCAGTGCCCCGGACAGGACGAGCTATGGC.

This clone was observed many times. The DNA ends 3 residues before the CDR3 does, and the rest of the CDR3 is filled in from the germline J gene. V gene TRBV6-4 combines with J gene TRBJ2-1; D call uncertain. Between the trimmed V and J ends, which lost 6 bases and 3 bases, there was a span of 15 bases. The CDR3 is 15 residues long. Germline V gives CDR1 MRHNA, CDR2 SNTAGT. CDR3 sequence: CASSARRVDYNEQFF. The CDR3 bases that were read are TGTGCCAGCAGCGCCCGAAGGGTCGACTACAATGAG.